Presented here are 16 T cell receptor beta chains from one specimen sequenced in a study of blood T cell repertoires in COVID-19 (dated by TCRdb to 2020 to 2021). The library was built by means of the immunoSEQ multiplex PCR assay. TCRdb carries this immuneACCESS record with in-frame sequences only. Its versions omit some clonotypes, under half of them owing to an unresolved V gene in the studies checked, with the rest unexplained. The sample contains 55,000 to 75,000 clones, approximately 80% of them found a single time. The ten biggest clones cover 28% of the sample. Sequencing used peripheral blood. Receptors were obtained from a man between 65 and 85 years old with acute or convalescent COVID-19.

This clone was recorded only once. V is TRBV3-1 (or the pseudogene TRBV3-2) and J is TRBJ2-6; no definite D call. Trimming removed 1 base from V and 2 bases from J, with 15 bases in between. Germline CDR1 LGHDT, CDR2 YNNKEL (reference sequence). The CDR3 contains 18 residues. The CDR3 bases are TGTGCCAGCAGCCAAGTTAATCTCGTACGAGCTGGGGCCAACGTCCTGACTTTC. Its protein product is CASSQVNLVRAGANVLTF.

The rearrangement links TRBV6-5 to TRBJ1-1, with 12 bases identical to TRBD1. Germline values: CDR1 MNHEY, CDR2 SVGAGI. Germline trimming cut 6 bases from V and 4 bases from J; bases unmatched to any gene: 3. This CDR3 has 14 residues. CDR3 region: CASRGTGGITEAFF. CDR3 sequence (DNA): TGTGCCAGCAGGGGGACAGGGGGCATCACTGAAGCTTTCTTT.

The CDR3 protein is CASSQYRGLDTIYF. The DNA of the CDR3 is TGTGCCAGCAGCCAATACCGGGGATTAGACACCATATATTTT. This chain joins TRBV16 and TRBJ1-3; D is undetermined. The V end lost 1 base, the J end lost 8 bases, and 12 bases lay between the germline ends. Germline CDR1 is KGHSY and CDR2 is FQNENV. The CDR3 is 14 residues long.

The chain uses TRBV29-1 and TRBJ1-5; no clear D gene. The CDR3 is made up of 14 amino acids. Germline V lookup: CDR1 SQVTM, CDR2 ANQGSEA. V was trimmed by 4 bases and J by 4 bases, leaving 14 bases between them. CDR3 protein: CSVGEGGKNQPQHF. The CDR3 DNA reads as TGCAGCGTTGGGGAGGGAGGGAAAAATCAGCCCCAGCATTTT.

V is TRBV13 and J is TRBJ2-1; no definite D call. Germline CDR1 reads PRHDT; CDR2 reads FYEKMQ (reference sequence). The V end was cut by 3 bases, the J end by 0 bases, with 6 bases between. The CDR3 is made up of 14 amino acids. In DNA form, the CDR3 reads TGTGCCAGCAGCTTCCGGTCCTCCTACAATGAGCAGTTCTTC. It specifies CASSFRSSYNEQFF.

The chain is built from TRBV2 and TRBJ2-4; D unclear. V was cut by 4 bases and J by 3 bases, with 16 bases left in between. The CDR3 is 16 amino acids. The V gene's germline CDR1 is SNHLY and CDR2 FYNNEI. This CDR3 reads CASSVERLGGKNIQYF. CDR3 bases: TGTGCCAGCAGTGTTGAGCGACTCGGTGGCAAAAACATTCAGTACTTC.

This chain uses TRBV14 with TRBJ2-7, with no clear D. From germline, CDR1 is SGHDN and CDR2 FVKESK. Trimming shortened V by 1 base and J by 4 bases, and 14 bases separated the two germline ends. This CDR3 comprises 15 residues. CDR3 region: CASSQVGSGEYEQYF. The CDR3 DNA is TGTGCCAGCAGCCAAGTCGGATCCGGAGAATACGAGCAGTACTTC. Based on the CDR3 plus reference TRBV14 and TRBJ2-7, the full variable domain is EAGVTQFPSHSVIEKGQTVTLRCDPISGHDNLYWYRRVMGKEIKFLLHFVKESKQDESGMPNNRFLAERTGGTYSTLKVQPAELEDSGVYFCASSQVGSGEYEQYFGPGTRLTVT.

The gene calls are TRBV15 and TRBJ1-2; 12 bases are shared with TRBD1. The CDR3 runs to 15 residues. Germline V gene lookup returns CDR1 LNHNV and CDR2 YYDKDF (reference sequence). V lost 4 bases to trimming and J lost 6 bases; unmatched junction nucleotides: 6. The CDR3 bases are TGTGCCACCAGCACCTCCGGGACAGGGGGCGATGGCTACACCTTC. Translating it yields CATSTSGTGGDGYTF.

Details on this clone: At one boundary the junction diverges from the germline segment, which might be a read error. In nucleotides, the CDR3 is TGCGTCAGCAGCCAAGCTACCGGGACTAGCGGGAGCAATGAGCAGTTCTTC. Translation: CVSSQATGTSGSNEQFF. The chain employs TRBV4-3 and TRBJ2-1; 14 bases line up with TRBD2. The germline V gene has CDR1 LGHNA and CDR2 YSLEER. The CDR3 contains 17 residues.

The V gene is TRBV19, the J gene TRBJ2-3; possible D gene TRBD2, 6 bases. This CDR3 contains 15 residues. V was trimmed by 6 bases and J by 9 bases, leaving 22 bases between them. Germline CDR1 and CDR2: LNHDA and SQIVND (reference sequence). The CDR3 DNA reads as TGTGCCAGTAGACCCGGGACTGTAGATAGTGGCACGCAGTATTTT. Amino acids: CASRPGTVDSGTQYF.

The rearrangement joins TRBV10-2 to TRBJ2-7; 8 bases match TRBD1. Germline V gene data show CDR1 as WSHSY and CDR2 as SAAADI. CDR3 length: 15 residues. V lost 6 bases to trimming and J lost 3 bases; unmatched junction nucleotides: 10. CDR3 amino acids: CASRGLTGDDYEQYF. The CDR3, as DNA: TGCGCCAGCAGGGGACTGACAGGGGATGACTACGAGCAGTACTTC.

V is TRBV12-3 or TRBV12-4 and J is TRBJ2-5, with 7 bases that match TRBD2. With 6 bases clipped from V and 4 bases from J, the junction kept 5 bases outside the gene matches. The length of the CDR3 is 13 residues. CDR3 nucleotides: TGTGCCAGCAGCTTCACGGGGGGAGAGACCCAGTACTTC. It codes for CASSFTGGETQYF.

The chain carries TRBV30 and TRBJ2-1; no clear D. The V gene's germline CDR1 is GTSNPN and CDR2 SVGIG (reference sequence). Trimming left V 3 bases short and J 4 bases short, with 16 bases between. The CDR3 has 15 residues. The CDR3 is CAWRVGVARYNEQFF. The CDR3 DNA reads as TGTGCCTGGAGGGTTGGAGTCGCAAGATACAATGAGCAGTTCTTC.

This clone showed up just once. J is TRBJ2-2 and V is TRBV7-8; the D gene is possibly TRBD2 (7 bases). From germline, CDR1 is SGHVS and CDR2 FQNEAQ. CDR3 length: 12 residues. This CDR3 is CVGGGAPGELFF. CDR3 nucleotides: TGTGTCGGTGGGGGGGCGCCCGGGGAGCTGTTTTTT.

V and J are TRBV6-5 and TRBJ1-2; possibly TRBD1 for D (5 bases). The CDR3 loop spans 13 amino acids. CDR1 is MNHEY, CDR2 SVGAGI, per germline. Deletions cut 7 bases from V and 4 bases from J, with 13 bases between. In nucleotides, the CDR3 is TGTGCCAGCACGCGGGGGGAAGGCTATGGCTACACCTTC. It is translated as CASTRGEGYGYTF.

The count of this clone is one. The CDR3 region is CAWFDERPNTGELFF. DNA for the CDR3: TGTGCCTGGTTTGATGAGCGGCCGAACACCGGGGAGCTGTTTTTT. The chain recombines TRBV30 with TRBJ2-2, with D possibly matching TRBD2 (5 bases). CDR1 and CDR2 (germline): GTSNPN, SVGIG (reference sequence). There are 15 residues in the CDR3. Trimming removed 5 bases at V and 0 bases at J, with 13 bases between.